This paragraph reports one T cell receptor beta chain. The data stem from a study of PD-L1 blockade in urothelial cancer. For the study at large: Patients arrived having already received 0 to 3 prior chemotherapy regimens.

Looked up from germline, CDR1 is MNHEY and CDR2 is SMNVEV (reference sequence). Trimming cost V 3 bases and J 4 bases; bases outside gene matches: 7. The CDR3 is 17 amino acids. Every PCR got spiked synthetic TCR analog templates. The table came from immunoSEQ multiplex PCR; TCRdb's copy has only in-frame clones and leaves some out. This table has tens of thousands of clones, around 84% appearing once. Time point denoted: pretreatment peripheral blood. This rearrangement joins TRBV27 to TRBJ2-3; 13 nucleotides align to TRBD2. Sequences were derived from PBMCs, sampled around atezolizumab (anti-PD-L1) treatment. This sequence originates from a woman between 65 and 79 years old with urothelial cancer. In DNA form, the CDR3 reads TGTGCCAGCAGTTTGATCACTAGCGGGGGGGGTGCAGATACGCAGTATTTT. This translates into CASSLITSGGGADTQYF.